A selection of T cell receptor beta chains follows, all from one sample in a study of shared clonotypes between healthy human individuals. Sequencing was performed with immunoSEQ multiplex PCR; in TCRdb, only in-frame clones are kept and a portion is missing. Of approximately 2.4 million clones listed, roughly 95% are singletons. The sequencing sample was made of naive CD4+ T cells sorted from blood. The receptor source for this set is a man between 18 and 35 years old in good health. Each CDR3 is given with its conserved first and last residue. The order of the fields is V gene, D gene, CDR3 length, clone size, J gene, CDR3 protein, CDR3 DNA. D genes are given only for firm matches. Part of the rows lack a size; the others show once, few, many or a class for expanded clones.

V gene: TRBV7-2; D gene: -; CDR3 length: 14; clone size: -; J gene: TRBJ1-1; CDR3 protein: CASSLALTGPEAFF; CDR3 DNA: TGTGCCAGCAGCTTAGCGCTTACAGGGCCTGAAGCTTTCTTT
V gene: TRBV5-1; D gene: TRBD1; CDR3 length: 15; clone size: -; J gene: TRBJ2-2; CDR3 protein: CASSFRDSNTGELFF; CDR3 DNA: TGCGCCAGCAGCTTCCGGGACAGTAACACCGGGGAGCTGTTTTTT
V gene: TRBV4-2; D gene: TRBD1; CDR3 length: 18; clone size: few; J gene: TRBJ2-3; CDR3 protein: CASSQTQWTGVKTDTQYF; CDR3 DNA: TGTGCCAGCAGCCAAACTCAATGGACAGGGGTCAAGACAGATACGCAGTATTTT
V gene: TRBV7-2; D gene: -; CDR3 length: 16; clone size: once; J gene: TRBJ1-2; CDR3 protein: CASSSSDGTGPYGYTF; CDR3 DNA: TGTGCCAGCAGCTCGTCGGACGGAACGGGCCCCTATGGCTACACCTTC
V gene: TRBV4-3; D gene: TRBD2; CDR3 length: 17; clone size: -; J gene: TRBJ2-1; CDR3 protein: CASSQEVPAGAYNEQFF; CDR3 DNA: TGCGCCAGCAGCCAAGAGGTCCCGGCGGGAGCGTACAATGAGCAGTTCTTC
V gene: TRBV20-1; D gene: -; CDR3 length: 11; clone size: -; J gene: TRBJ2-5; CDR3 protein: CSARTETSGYF; CDR3 DNA: TGCAGTGCTAGGACGGAGACATCAGGGTACTTC
V gene: TRBV7-9; D gene: -; CDR3 length: 17; clone size: -; J gene: TRBJ2-3; CDR3 protein: CASRSRTGYASTDTQYF; CDR3 DNA: TGTGCCAGCAGGTCACGCACGGGATACGCTAGCACAGATACGCAGTATTTT
V gene: TRBV5-1; D gene: TRBD1; CDR3 length: 20; clone size: -; J gene: TRBJ1-3; CDR3 protein: CASSLYVFQGAVTAGNTIYF; CDR3 DNA: TGCGCCAGCAGCTTGTATGTTTTCCAGGGGGCGGTTACGGCCGGAAACACCATATATTTT
V gene: TRBV5-1; D gene: TRBD1; CDR3 length: 15; clone size: -; J gene: TRBJ2-7; CDR3 protein: CASSSRTGSTYEQYF; CDR3 DNA: TGCGCCAGCAGCTCTCGGACAGGGTCTACCTACGAGCAGTACTTC
V gene: TRBV11-2; D gene: TRBD2; CDR3 length: 14; clone size: -; J gene: TRBJ2-5; CDR3 protein: CASSGGTSGETQYF; CDR3 DNA: TGTGCCAGCAGCGGCGGGACTAGCGGCGAGACCCAGTACTTC
V gene: TRBV19; D gene: -; CDR3 length: 13; clone size: -; J gene: TRBJ1-2; CDR3 protein: CASSPGSAYGYTF; CDR3 DNA: TGTGCCAGTAGTCCAGGGTCTGCTTATGGCTACACCTTC
V gene: TRBV7-2; D gene: TRBD2; CDR3 length: 16; clone size: -; J gene: TRBJ2-7; CDR3 protein: CASSLRTSGRSYEQYF; CDR3 DNA: TGTGCCAGCAGCTTAAGGACTAGCGGGAGGAGCTACGAGCAGTACTTC
V gene: TRBV5-1; D gene: -; CDR3 length: 15; clone size: -; J gene: TRBJ2-5; CDR3 protein: CASSQQGRGKETQYF; CDR3 DNA: TGCGCCAGCAGCCAACAGGGGAGGGGGAAAGAGACCCAGTACTTC
V gene: TRBV5-1; D gene: -; CDR3 length: 13; clone size: -; J gene: TRBJ1-5; CDR3 protein: CASSSGVIQPQHF; CDR3 DNA: TGCGCCAGCAGCTCAGGGGTAATCCAGCCCCAGCATTTT
V gene: TRBV5-4; D gene: TRBD2; CDR3 length: 14; clone size: -; J gene: TRBJ2-5; CDR3 protein: CASSFWGGVETQYF; CDR3 DNA: TGTGCCAGCAGCTTCTGGGGGGGTGTGGAGACCCAGTACTTC
V gene: TRBV4-1; D gene: -; CDR3 length: 17; clone size: -; J gene: TRBJ2-3; CDR3 protein: CASSQELWGGHGDTQYF; CDR3 DNA: TGCGCCAGCAGCCAAGAATTGTGGGGGGGCCATGGAGATACGCAGTATTTT
V gene: TRBV18; D gene: -; CDR3 length: 19; clone size: -; J gene: TRBJ1-4; CDR3 protein: CASSPPYPSSQGQVEKLFF; CDR3 DNA: TGTGCCAGCTCACCACCGTATCCTAGCTCCCAGGGGCAAGTTGAAAAACTGTTTTTT